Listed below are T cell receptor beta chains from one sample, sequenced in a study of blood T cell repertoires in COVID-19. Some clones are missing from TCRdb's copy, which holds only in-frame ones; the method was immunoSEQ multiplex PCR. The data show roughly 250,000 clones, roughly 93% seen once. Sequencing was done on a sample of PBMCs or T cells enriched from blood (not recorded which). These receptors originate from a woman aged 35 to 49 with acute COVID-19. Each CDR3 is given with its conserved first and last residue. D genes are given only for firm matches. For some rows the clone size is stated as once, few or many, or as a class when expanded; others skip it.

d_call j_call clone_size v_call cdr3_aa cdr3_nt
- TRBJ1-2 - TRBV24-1 CATSAGRPGYGYTF TGTGCCACCAGTGCTGGGAGACCGGGCTATGGCTACACCTTC
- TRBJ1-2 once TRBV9 CASSVDGVGNYGYTF TGTGCCAGCAGCGTCGACGGGGTTGGGAACTATGGCTACACCTTC
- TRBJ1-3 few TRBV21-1 CASSKTLLRAGNTIYF TGTGCCAGCAGCAAGACCTTACTACGAGCTGGAAACACCATATATTTT
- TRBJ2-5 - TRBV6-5 CASSTTGSETQYF TGTGCCAGCAGTACGACAGGCTCAGAGACCCAGTACTTC
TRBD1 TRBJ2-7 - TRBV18 CASSSTGTGVYEQYF TGTGCCAGCTCGTCAACCGGGACAGGGGTCTACGAGCAGTACTTC
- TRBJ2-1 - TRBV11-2 CASSPEHGDPYEQFF TGTGCCAGCAGCCCCGAGCATGGAGATCCCTATGAGCAGTTCTTC
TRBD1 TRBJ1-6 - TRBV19 CASPRTGGIFNSPLHF TGTGCCAGTCCTAGGACAGGGGGGATTTTTAATTCACCCCTCCACTTT
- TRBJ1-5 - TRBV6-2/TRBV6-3 CASSYEPGESINQPQHF TGTGCCAGCAGTTACGAGCCAGGCGAGTCTATAAATCAGCCCCAGCATTTT
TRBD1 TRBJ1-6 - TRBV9 CASSALGQSHSPLHF TGTGCCAGCAGCGCCCTGGGACAGAGCCATTCACCCCTCCACTTT
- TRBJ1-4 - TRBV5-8 CASSLGHKATNEKLFF TGTGCCAGCAGCTTGGGACATAAAGCAACTAATGAAAAACTGTTTTTT
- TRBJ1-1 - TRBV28 CASSPPGGLTEAFF TGTGCCAGCAGTCCTCCCGGGGGGCTCACTGAAGCTTTCTTT
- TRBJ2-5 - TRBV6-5 CASSLSRYQETQYF TGTGCCAGCAGTTTAAGCCGGTACCAAGAGACCCAGTACTTC
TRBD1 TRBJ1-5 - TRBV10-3 CAISTKPGQGGQPQHF TGTGCCATCAGTACAAAACCGGGACAGGGAGGTCAGCCCCAGCATTTT
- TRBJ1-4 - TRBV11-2 CASSLGQGIGNEKLFF TGTGCCAGCAGCTTAGGGCAGGGGATCGGCAATGAAAAACTGTTTTTT
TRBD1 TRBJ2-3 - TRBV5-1 CASSLGLGTGGLSDTQYF TGCGCCAGCAGCTTGGGCTTGGGGACAGGGGGTTTGTCGGATACGCAGTATTTT
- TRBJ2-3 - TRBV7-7 CASSRLGRDTQYF TGTGCCAGCAGCCGCCTTGGGAGGGATACGCAGTATTTT
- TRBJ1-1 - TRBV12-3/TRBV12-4 CASRTHGSTEAFF TGTGCCAGCAGGACTCACGGGTCCACTGAAGCTTTCTTT
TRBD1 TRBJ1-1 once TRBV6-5 CASTYLTGGTEAFF TGTGCCAGCACCTACCTGACAGGGGGCACTGAAGCTTTCTTT
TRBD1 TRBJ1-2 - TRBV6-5 CASRGQVYYGYTF TGTGCCAGCAGGGGACAGGTGTACTATGGCTACACCTTC
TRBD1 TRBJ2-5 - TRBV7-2 CASSPDRGQQTQYF TGTGCCAGCAGCCCAGACAGGGGTCAACAGACCCAGTACTTC
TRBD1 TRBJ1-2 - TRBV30 CAWSVGRTGHYGYTF TGTGCCTGGAGTGTAGGTCGGACAGGGCACTATGGCTACACCTTC
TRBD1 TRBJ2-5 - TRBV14 CASSQGRQGQETQYF TGTGCCAGCAGCCAGGGACGACAGGGCCAGGAGACCCAGTACTTC
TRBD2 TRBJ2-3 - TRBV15 CATSRGLAGSTDTQYF TGTGCCACCAGCAGGGGACTAGCGGGGAGCACAGATACGCAGTATTTT
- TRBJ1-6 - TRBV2 CASRFGPYNSPLHF TGTGCCAGCAGGTTTGGCCCCTATAATTCACCCCTCCACTTT
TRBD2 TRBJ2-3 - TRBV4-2 CASSTTSGLSTDTQYF TGTGCCAGCAGCACAACTAGCGGGCTTAGCACAGATACGCAGTATTTT
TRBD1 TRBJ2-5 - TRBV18 CASSPPRGQGQETQYF TGTGCCAGCTCACCCCCAAGAGGACAGGGGCAAGAGACCCAGTACTTC
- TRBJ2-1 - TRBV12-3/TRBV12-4 CASIGGLYNEQFF TGTGCCAGCATAGGGGGACTATACAATGAGCAGTTCTTC
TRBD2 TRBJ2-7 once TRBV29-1 CSVEGLSGRYEQYF TGCAGCGTAGAAGGGCTTAGCGGGAGGTACGAGCAGTACTTC
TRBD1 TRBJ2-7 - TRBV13 CASTRTGGSYEQYF TGTGCCAGCACCCGGACAGGGGGCTCCTACGAGCAGTACTTC
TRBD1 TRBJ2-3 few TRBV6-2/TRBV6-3 CASSQGADTQYF TGTGCCAGCAGCCAGGGGGCAGATACGCAGTATTTT
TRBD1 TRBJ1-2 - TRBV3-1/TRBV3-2 CASSQGYRGNYGYTF TGTGCCAGCAGCCAAGGGTACAGGGGGAACTATGGCTACACCTTC
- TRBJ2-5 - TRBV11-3 CASSLGRGAQYF TGTGCCAGCAGCCTGGGGCGTGGGGCCCAGTACTTC
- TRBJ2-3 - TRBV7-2 CASSKQNTQYF TGTGCCAGCAGCAAGCAAAATACGCAGTATTTT
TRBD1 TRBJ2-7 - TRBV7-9 CASSSRDRAYYEQYF TGTGCCAGCAGCTCCCGCGACAGGGCCTATTACGAGCAGTACTTC
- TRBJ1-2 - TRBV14 CASSPNTYYGYTF TGTGCCAGCAGCCCAAACACGTACTATGGCTACACCTTC
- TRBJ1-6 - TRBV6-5 CASTGRSYNSPLHF TGTGCCAGCACGGGGAGATCCTATAATTCACCCCTCCACTTT
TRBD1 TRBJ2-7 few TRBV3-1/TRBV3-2 CASSQDLQGASYEQYF TGTGCCAGCAGCCAAGATCTCCAGGGGGCGAGCTACGAGCAGTACTTC
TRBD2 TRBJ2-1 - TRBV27 CASSLQRERYREQFF TGTGCCAGCAGTCTCCAGCGGGAGCGATACAGGGAGCAGTTCTTC
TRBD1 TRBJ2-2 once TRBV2 CASNQGDYTGELFF TGTGCCAGTAACCAGGGGGATTACACCGGGGAGCTGTTTTTT
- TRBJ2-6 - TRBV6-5 CASSRQFTGANVLTF TGTGCCAGCAGCAGACAGTTTACTGGGGCCAACGTCCTGACTTTC
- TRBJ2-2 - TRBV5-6 CASSSGGTGELFF TGTGCCAGCAGCTCCGGGGGAACCGGGGAGCTGTTTTTT
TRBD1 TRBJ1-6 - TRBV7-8 CASSLQSGQNSPLHF TGTGCCAGCAGCTTGCAGTCGGGACAGAATTCACCCCTCCACTTT
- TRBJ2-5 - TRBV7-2 CASSFGQQETQYF TGTGCCAGCAGCTTTGGTCAGCAAGAGACCCAGTACTTC
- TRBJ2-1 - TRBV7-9 CASSLIRGSYNEQFF TGTGCCAGCAGCTTAATTAGGGGATCCTACAATGAGCAGTTCTTC
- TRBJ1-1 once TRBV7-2 CASSLNSPNTEAFF TGTGCCAGCAGCTTGAACAGCCCGAACACTGAAGCTTTCTTT
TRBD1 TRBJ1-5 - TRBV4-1 CASSQEGTGINQPQHF TGCGCCAGCAGCCAAGAGGGGACAGGGATTAATCAGCCCCAGCATTTT
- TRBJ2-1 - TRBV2 CASSEGRIVGEQFF TGTGCCAGCAGTGAAGGGAGGATCGTCGGTGAGCAGTTCTTC
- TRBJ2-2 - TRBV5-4 CASSTQITNTGELFF TGTGCCAGCAGCACCCAGATTACGAACACCGGGGAGCTGTTTTTT
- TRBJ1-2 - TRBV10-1 CASSESEGIYGYTF TGCGCCAGCAGTGAGTCGGAGGGAATCTATGGCTACACCTTC
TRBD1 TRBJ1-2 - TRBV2 CASSGTQGADGYTF TGTGCCAGCAGCGGAACACAGGGGGCTGATGGCTACACCTTC
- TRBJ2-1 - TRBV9 CASGYGAFGANEQFF TGTGCCAGCGGCTATGGAGCGTTTGGAGCCAATGAGCAGTTCTTC
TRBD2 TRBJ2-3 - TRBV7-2 CASSLAGGRAVDTQYF TGTGCCAGCAGCTTAGCAGGCGGGAGGGCCGTAGATACGCAGTATTTT
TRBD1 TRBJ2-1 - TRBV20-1 CSASGAPLQGFIDEQFF TGCAGTGCTAGTGGGGCCCCCCTACAGGGGTTCATAGATGAGCAGTTCTTC
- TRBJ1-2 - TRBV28 CASSFGIRERGYTF TGTGCCAGCAGTTTCGGCATAAGGGAGCGTGGCTACACCTTC
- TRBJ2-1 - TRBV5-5 CASTLLAISYNEQFF TGTGCCAGCACCCTCCTAGCTATCTCCTACAATGAGCAGTTCTTC
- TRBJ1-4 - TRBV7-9 CASSYLTTGGNEKLFF TGTGCCAGCAGCTACCTGACGACAGGCGGGAATGAAAAACTGTTTTTT
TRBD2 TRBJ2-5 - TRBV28 CASSQAGGLGETQYF TGTGCCAGCAGCCAAGCGGGGGGGCTGGGGGAGACCCAGTACTTC
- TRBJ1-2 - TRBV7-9 CASSSLFNINGYTF TGTGCCAGCAGCTCTCTCTTTAACATTAATGGCTACACCTTC
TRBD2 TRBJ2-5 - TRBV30 CAFAEAGAGETQYF TGTGCCTTCGCAGAGGCGGGAGCAGGAGAGACCCAGTACTTC